These 20 T cell receptor beta chains share one sample of origin, sequenced in a study of blood T cell repertoires in COVID-19. This table comes from immunoSEQ multiplex PCR, and its TCRdb copy is limited to in-frame clones, with some not included. The sample comprises 150,000 to 200,000 clones, about 85% of which are singletons, and about 0.95% rests with the top ten. Sequences were obtained from peripheral blood. Source of these receptors: a man aged 60-69 years with COVID-19, enrolled during active disease.

The rearrangement uses TRBV18 and TRBJ2-7; 8 positions agree with TRBD1. This CDR3 spans 13 amino acids. Germline CDR1 reads KGHSH; CDR2 reads LQKENI. The V gene end was trimmed by 8 bases and the J gene end by 2 bases; junction bases not matched to a gene: 5. The CDR3 DNA reads as TGTGCCAGCGCCCCGGGACAGGCCTACGAGCAGTACTTC. Translated, it gives CASAPGQAYEQYF. Using reference TRBV18 and TRBJ2-7 for the parts outside the CDR3, the full variable domain is NAGVMQNPRHLVRRRGQEARLRCSPMKGHSHVYWYRQLPEEGLKFMVYLQKENIIDESGMPKERFSAEFPKEGPSILRIQQVVRGDSAAYFCASAPGQAYEQYFGPGTRLTVT.

This clone was observed a few times. The V gene is TRBV2, the J gene TRBJ1-5; D perhaps matches TRBD1 (6 bases). The germline V and J ends were trimmed by 6 bases and 0 bases, with 24 bases remaining between them. The CDR3 loop spans 19 amino acids. Germline CDR1 reads SNHLY; CDR2 reads FYNNEI. This CDR3 is CASSAPTDRRADSNQPQHF. In nucleotides, the CDR3 is TGTGCCAGCAGCGCACCAACAGACAGGAGAGCGGATAGCAATCAGCCCCAGCATTTT.

The chain joins TRBV6-2 or TRBV6-3 to TRBJ1-4, with 7 nucleotides matching TRBD1. After removal of 4 bases from V and 8 bases from J, the junction contained 7 bases not matched to a gene. From germline, CDR1 is MNHEY and CDR2 SVGEGT. The CDR3 has 14 amino acids. The CDR3 DNA reads as TGTGCCAGCAGTTTCAACAGGGGTCGGGAAAAACTGTTTTTT. Amino acids: CASSFNRGREKLFF.

The chain couples TRBV5-1 to TRBJ2-3, with a possible D match to TRBD1 (6 bases). The CDR3 runs to 14 residues. Trimming took off 0 bases at V and 4 bases at J, with 9 bases between the two ends. Per germline, CDR1 SGHRS and CDR2 YFSETQ. The CDR3 spells CASSLVGGADTQYF. The CDR3 coding sequence is TGCGCCAGCAGCTTGGTAGGGGGAGCAGATACGCAGTATTTT.

This rearrangement joins TRBV3-1 (or the pseudogene TRBV3-2) to TRBJ2-5, with TRBD1 matching over 9 bases. Per the germline V gene, CDR1 is LGHDT and CDR2 is YNNKEL (reference sequence). This CDR3 is 17 amino acids long. V shed 4 bases and J 5 bases; nucleotides not matched to a gene: 14. DNA for the CDR3: TGTGCCAGCAGCCGCTACTCAGACAGGGGGGGGCTGGAGACCCAGTACTTC. This sequence encodes CASSRYSDRGGLETQYF.

V usage is TRBV10-3 and J usage is TRBJ1-1; weak D call: TRBD1 (5 bases). V lost 5 bases and J 5 bases, leaving 12 bases between the germline ends. Germline CDR1 reads ENHRY; CDR2 reads SYGVKD. This CDR3 spans 13 amino acids. As DNA, the CDR3 is TGTGCCATCAGTCAGGGTCGAGAAACTGAAGCTTTCTTT. Protein product: CAISQGRETEAFF.

The J gene is TRBJ2-7, the V gene TRBV6-5; tentatively, D is TRBD1 (5 bases). The CDR3 is made up of 13 amino acids. The V end lost 6 bases, the J end lost 4 bases, and 13 bases lay between the germline ends. Germline lookup yields CDR1 MNHEY and CDR2 SVGAGI. CDR3 bases: TGTGCCAGCAGCCCAGGGTGGGCGTACGAGCAGTACTTC. Residues: CASSPGWAYEQYF.

The chain links TRBV19 to TRBJ2-2; D may be TRBD1 (5 bases). Looked up from germline, CDR1 is LNHDA and CDR2 is SQIVND (reference sequence). Trimming cost V 5 bases and J 3 bases, with 16 bases left between them. The CDR3 is 16 amino acids. CDR3 protein: CASSLLPRADTGELFF. CDR3 DNA sequence: TGTGCCAGTAGTTTACTCCCCAGGGCCGACACCGGGGAGCTGTTTTTT. The variable domain in full, completed from reference TRBV19 and TRBJ2-2, reads DGGITQSPKYLFRKEGQNVTLSCEQNLNHDAMYWYRQDPGQGLRLIYYSQIVNDFQKGDIAEGYSVSREKKESFPLTVTSAQKNPTAFYLCASSLLPRADTGELFFGEGSRLTVL.

The chain combines TRBV28 with TRBJ1-2; a weak D match, TRBD1 (6 bases). CDR3 length: 14 residues. The germline gives CDR1 MDHEN, CDR2 SYDVKM. V was trimmed by 5 bases and J by 4 bases, leaving 14 bases between them. CDR3 residues: CASSTNREGYGYTF. CDR3 sequence (DNA): TGTGCCAGCAGTACCAACAGGGAGGGCTATGGCTACACCTTC.

J is TRBJ1-5 and V is TRBV28; a weak D match, TRBD1 (5 bases). Germline values: CDR1 MDHEN, CDR2 SYDVKM. Trimming took 6 bases from V and 2 from J, leaving 17 bases between them. This CDR3 has 16 amino acids. The CDR3 spells CASRSGQLIRNQPQHF. CDR3 nucleotides: TGTGCCAGCAGGTCCGGACAACTGATTCGCAATCAGCCCCAGCATTTT.

The chain combines TRBV30 with TRBJ1-2; 10 bases match TRBD1. CDR3 length: 16 residues. Germline CDR1 is GTSNPN and CDR2 is SVGIG (reference sequence). The V segment lost 4 bases and the J segment 1 base; nucleotides outside the gene matches: 9. CDR3 residues: CAWTVRGTGVNYGYTF. CDR3 nucleotides: TGTGCCTGGACTGTACGTGGGACAGGGGTTAACTATGGCTACACCTTC.

The rearrangement uses TRBV24-1 and TRBJ2-7; tentatively, D is TRBD2 (6 bases). The CDR3 loop spans 15 amino acids. V was trimmed by 5 bases and J by 1 base, leaving 14 bases between them. Germline V gene data show CDR1 as KGHDR and CDR2 as SFDVKD. For the CDR3, the DNA is TGTGCCACCAGTGGTGGAGGGGTAGGGTCCTACGAGCAGTACTTC. Amino acids: CATSGGGVGSYEQYF.

The V call is TRBV3-1 (or the pseudogene TRBV3-2), the J call TRBJ2-7, with D tentatively TRBD2 (5 bases). The CDR3 sequence is 14 residues long. The germline V gene has CDR1 LGHDT and CDR2 YNNKEL (reference sequence). The V gene lost 1 base and the J gene lost 4 bases, with 11 bases spanning the gap. The CDR3 DNA reads as TGTGCCAGCAGCCAAGCCTGGGGAGAATACGAGCAGTACTTC. Translated, it gives CASSQAWGEYEQYF.

This chain connects TRBV11-2 to TRBJ2-2; D gene unclear. The ends were cut back, 3 bases at V and 6 bases at J, with 8 bases in the middle. This CDR3 has 13 amino acids. Germline V gives CDR1 SGHAT, CDR2 FQNNGV. CDR3 sequence: CASSLRMAGELFF. The CDR3 DNA is TGTGCCAGCAGCTTGAGGATGGCCGGGGAGCTGTTTTTT.

This rearrangement joins TRBV5-5 to TRBJ1-5; D is possibly TRBD1 (6 bases). The germline V gene encodes CDR1 SGHKS and CDR2 YYEKEE (reference sequence). This CDR3 is 15 amino acids long. The V and J ends lost 0 bases and 3 bases respectively, with 10 bases between them. The CDR3 coding sequence is TGTGCCAGCAGCTTGGACGGACAGTACAATCAGCCCCAGCATTTT. Protein product: CASSLDGQYNQPQHF.

Details on this clone: This CDR3 is also generated by other DNA sequences in the sample. The rearrangement joins TRBV10-1 to TRBJ1-6; a weak D match, TRBD1 (6 bases). V lost 4 bases and J lost 7, with 8 bases in between. This CDR3 is 13 amino acids long. Germline values: CDR1 WNHNN, CDR2 SYGVQD (reference sequence). The CDR3 spells CASSGTVNSPLHF. CDR3 DNA: TGCGCCAGCAGTGGGACAGTCAATTCACCCCTCCACTTT.

The rearrangement links TRBV5-1 to TRBJ1-4; D perhaps matches TRBD1 (6 bases). CDR1 SGHRS and CDR2 YFSETQ come from the germline V gene. V dropped 6 bases and J dropped 0 bases, with 12 bases sitting between them. The CDR3 has 15 amino acids. The CDR3 coding sequence is TGCGCCAGCAAGACAGGTTCTTCAACTAATGAAAAACTGTTTTTT. Amino acids: CASKTGSSTNEKLFF.

The rearrangement uses TRBV18 and TRBJ1-1; D not resolved. The length of the CDR3 is 12 residues. Germline CDR1 reads KGHSH; CDR2 reads LQKENI. Trimming cost V 2 bases and J 6 bases, with 7 bases left between them. This chain's CDR3 is CASSPSVPEAFF. Here the CDR3 DNA reads TGTGCCAGCTCACCATCAGTCCCTGAAGCTTTCTTT.

The J gene is TRBJ2-7, the V gene TRBV6-2 or TRBV6-3; D is uncertain. The CDR3 length is 12 residues. Between the trimmed V and J ends, which lost 6 bases and 5 bases, there was a span of 11 bases. Germline values: CDR1 MNHEY, CDR2 SVGEGT. The CDR3 sequence: CASSQIWHEQYF. The CDR3 DNA is TGTGCCAGCAGCCAAATATGGCACGAGCAGTACTTC.

The chain couples TRBV5-1 to TRBJ1-1; 9 bases agree with TRBD1. CDR3 length equals 13 residues. Germline V gene lookup returns CDR1 SGHRS and CDR2 YFSETQ. Trimming removed 3 bases from V and 5 bases from J; junction bases left unmatched: 2. Written as DNA, the CDR3 is TGCGCCAGCAGCTGGGACAGGGAAACTGAAGCTTTCTTT. This translates into CASSWDRETEAFF.